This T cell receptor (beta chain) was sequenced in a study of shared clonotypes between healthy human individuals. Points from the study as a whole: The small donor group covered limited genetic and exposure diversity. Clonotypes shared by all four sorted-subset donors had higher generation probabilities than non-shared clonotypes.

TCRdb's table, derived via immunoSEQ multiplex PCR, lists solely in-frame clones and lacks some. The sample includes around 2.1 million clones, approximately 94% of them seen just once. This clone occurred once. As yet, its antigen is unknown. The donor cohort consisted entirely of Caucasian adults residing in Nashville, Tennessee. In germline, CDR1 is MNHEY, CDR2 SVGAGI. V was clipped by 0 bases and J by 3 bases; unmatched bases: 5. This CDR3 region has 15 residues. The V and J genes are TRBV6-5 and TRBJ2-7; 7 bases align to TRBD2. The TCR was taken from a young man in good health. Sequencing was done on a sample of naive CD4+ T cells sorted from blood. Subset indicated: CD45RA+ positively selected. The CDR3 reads CASSYSSGSIYEQYF. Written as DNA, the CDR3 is TGTGCCAGCAGTTACTCTAGCGGGTCGATCTACGAGCAGTACTTC.